Below, 2 T cell receptor beta chains from the same sample are listed, as sequenced in a study of control samples from healthy donors and cancer patients. Method: immunoSEQ multiplex PCR; TCRdb's copy keeps in-frame clones and lacks some. The sample holds over 100,000 clones, about nine tenths seen once. Input material: blood. These receptors came from a human donor in good health. The donor label of this sample is uncertain.

The chain employs TRBV9 and TRBJ2-1; 7 bases match TRBD1. J gave up 8 bases and V 0 bases, and 11 bases lay outside the gene matches. The CDR3 covers 16 residues. Looked up from germline, CDR1 is SGDLS and CDR2 is YYNGEE. The CDR3 DNA reads as TGTGCCAGCAGCGTAGATGTGGGACAGTCTTTTGATGAGCAGTTCTTC. As protein: CASSVDVGQSFDEQFF.

A remark on this clone: The junction does not match germline at one end; this may be a read error. The chain couples TRBV7-2 to TRBJ2-1; 11 bases are a match to TRBD1. In germline, CDR1 is SGHTA, CDR2 FQGNSA. The CDR3 spans 16 residues. DNA of the CDR3: TGTGCCAGCAGCCTAGCCGGGACAGGGGGTTACAATGAGCAGTTCTTC. It is translated as CASSLAGTGGYNEQFF. The full variable domain, with the rest looked up from reference TRBV7-2 and TRBJ2-1, is GAGVSQSPSNKVTEKGKDVELRCDPISGHTALYWYRQSLGQGLEFLIYFQGNSAPDKSGLPSDRFSAERTGGSVSTLTIQRTQQEDSAVYLCASSLAGTGGYNEQFFGPGTRLTVL.